Following are 19 T cell receptor beta chains from one sample sequenced in a study of radiotherapy plus CTLA-4 blockade in lung cancer. Data came from immunoSEQ multiplex PCR; TCRdb stores just in-frame clones and leaves some out. There are 90,000 to 100,000 clones in the sample; about 70% occur only once, and around 2.7% lies in the top ten. The sequencing here drew on peripheral blood, taken from a patient treated with radiotherapy plus ipilimumab. Receptor source: a human donor with non-small cell lung cancer who had a partial response to radiotherapy plus ipilimumab. Some clones in this sample may be carry-over from other donors' samples.

The chain is built from TRBV5-1 and TRBJ2-7; possibly TRBD2 for D (6 bases). V lost 7 bases and J 2 bases, leaving 16 bases between the germline ends. Germline assignment: CDR1 SGHRS and CDR2 YFSETQ. The CDR3 consists of 14 residues. CDR3: CASAVGGSTYEQYF. DNA for the CDR3: TGCGCCAGCGCTGTGGGGGGATCAACCTACGAGCAGTACTTC.

Here the CDR3 reads CSAHRGSGNTIYF. The CDR3 bases are TGCAGCGCTCACAGGGGTTCTGGAAACACCATATATTTT. The chain joins TRBV29-1 to TRBJ1-3; 7 bases fit TRBD1. Per the germline V gene, CDR1 is SQVTM and CDR2 is ANQGSEA. V lost 7 bases to trimming and J lost 1 base; unmatched junction nucleotides: 4. CDR3 length equals 13 residues.

The chain uses TRBV28 and TRBJ2-5, with TRBD1 as a possible D gene (5 bases). Deletions cut 6 bases from V and 5 bases from J, with 22 bases between. This CDR3 is 16 amino acids long. The germline gives CDR1 MDHEN, CDR2 SYDVKM. The CDR3 DNA is TGTGCCAGCAGCCTCCAGGGTGTGGCGTTGGAGGAGACCCAGTACTTC. It specifies CASSLQGVALEETQYF.

The V gene is TRBV29-1, the J gene TRBJ2-3, with TRBD2 matching over 12 bases. Germline V gene lookup returns CDR1 SQVTM and CDR2 ANQGSEA. V dropped 6 bases and J dropped 7; count of bases not matched to a gene: 5. The CDR3 is 13 amino acids. This chain's CDR3 is CSVSTSGSYTQYF. For the CDR3, the DNA is TGCAGCGTCTCGACTAGCGGGAGTTATACGCAGTATTTT.

This chain joins TRBV9 and TRBJ1-4; no definite D call. Germline V gene data show CDR1 as SGDLS and CDR2 as YYNGEE. The CDR3 extends over 14 amino acids. Trimming shortened V by 4 bases and J by 2 bases, and 9 bases separated the two germline ends. Here the CDR3 reads CASSPAWTNEKLFF. CDR3 DNA sequence: TGTGCCAGCAGCCCCGCGTGGACTAATGAAAAACTGTTTTTT.

The V call is TRBV30, the J call TRBJ2-5; 9 nucleotides match TRBD2. The CDR3 sequence is 15 residues long. In germline, CDR1 is GTSNPN, CDR2 SVGIG (reference sequence). Germline trimming cut 7 bases from V and 7 bases from J; bases unmatched to any gene: 16. CDR3 loop: CALRGGRGYVGTQYF. The CDR3 bases are TGTGCCTTGAGGGGCGGGAGGGGGTACGTAGGGACCCAGTACTTC.

This chain links TRBV19 with TRBJ1-4; 8 bases line up with TRBD1. With V trimmed by 5 bases and J by 7 bases, 6 bases remained unmatched. The CDR3 sequence is 14 residues long. Germline V gene data show CDR1 as LNHDA and CDR2 as SQIVND (reference sequence). In nucleotides, the CDR3 is TGTGCCAGTAGTCACAGGGGGTCAGGTGAAAAACTGTTTTTT. Translation gives CASSHRGSGEKLFF.

The V gene is TRBV28, the J gene TRBJ2-1; 7 nucleotides agree with TRBD2. This CDR3 is built from 13 residues. Trimming removed 9 bases from V and 6 bases from J; junction bases left unmatched: 8. Per the germline V gene, CDR1 is MDHEN and CDR2 is SYDVKM. In DNA, the CDR3 is TGTGCCAGAACGGTAGCGGGTAGCAATGAGCAGTTCTTC. Amino acids: CARTVAGSNEQFF.

The genes are TRBV29-1 and TRBJ1-4, with D unresolved. The length of the CDR3 is 13 residues. V dropped 4 bases and J dropped 3 bases, with 9 bases sitting between them. Germline V gene lookup returns CDR1 SQVTM and CDR2 ANQGSEA. The CDR3 sequence: CSVGEQPNEKLFF. Written as DNA, the CDR3 is TGCAGCGTTGGTGAACAGCCTAATGAAAAACTGTTTTTT. Full variable domain (outside the CDR3, taken from reference TRBV29-1 and TRBJ1-4): SAVISQKPSRDICQRGTSLTIQCQVDSQVTMMFWYRQQPGQSLTLIATANQGSEATYESGFVIDKFPISRPNLTFSTLTVSNMSPEDSSIYLCSVGEQPNEKLFFGSGTQLSVL.

The J gene is TRBJ1-1, the V gene TRBV16; D perhaps matches TRBD1 (6 bases). Germline V lookup: CDR1 KGHSY, CDR2 FQNENV. V shed 3 bases and J shed 6 bases, with 26 bases lying between them. The CDR3 runs to 18 residues. The chain's CDR3 is CASSHSVYEGVARAEAFF. The CDR3 DNA is TGTGCCAGCAGCCATTCGGTTTATGAGGGGGTAGCTAGAGCTGAAGCTTTCTTT.

This clone has more than one count but fewer than ten. This chain uses TRBV28 with TRBJ1-6, with TRBD1 matching 7 bases. V gave up 5 bases and J gave up 5 bases; unmatched junction bases: 9. Looked up from germline, CDR1 is MDHEN and CDR2 is SYDVKM. The CDR3 has 16 amino acids. CDR3 loop: CASSPPNRGHNSPLHF. The DNA of the CDR3 is TGTGCCAGCAGTCCGCCTAACAGGGGCCATAATTCACCCCTCCACTTT.

This rearrangement joins TRBV6-1 to TRBJ1-5; D is perhaps TRBD1 (6 bases). Trimming left V 6 bases short and J 7 bases short, with 19 bases between. The V gene's germline CDR1 is MNHNS and CDR2 SASEGT. The CDR3 has 15 amino acids. Here the CDR3 reads CASSQQQGLRQPQHF. In nucleotides, the CDR3 is TGTGCCAGCAGCCAACAACAGGGTCTCAGACAGCCCCAGCATTTT.

The gene calls are TRBV6-1 and TRBJ1-1; maybe TRBD1 (5 bases). From germline, CDR1 is MNHNS and CDR2 SASEGT. CDR3 length: 14 residues. V was shortened by 2 bases and J by 8 bases, with 15 bases between the two germline ends. DNA of the CDR3: TGTGCCAGCAGTGAAAGGTGGGTCCCAGGGGAAGCTTTCTTT. It yields the protein CASSERWVPGEAFF.

The chain has TRBV5-1 and TRBJ2-2, with TRBD2 as a possible D gene (5 bases). V lost 0 bases to trimming and J lost 1 base, with 13 bases between them. This CDR3 comprises 17 residues. Per germline, CDR1 SGHRS and CDR2 YFSETQ. CDR3: CASSLVGGLRNTGELFF. The CDR3 coding sequence is TGCGCCAGCAGCTTGGTTGGAGGATTGAGGAACACCGGGGAGCTGTTTTTT.

This clone has a count of ten or more. The rearrangement joins TRBV7-2 to TRBJ2-5; 7 nucleotides align to TRBD1. The junction had 12 bases not matched to a gene; V was cut back by 4 bases and J by 4 bases. This CDR3 contains 16 residues. The V gene's germline CDR1 is SGHTA and CDR2 FQGNSA. The DNA for the CDR3 is TGTGCCAGCAGCTCATCCCAGGGGGTTGTAGGAGAGACCCAGTACTTC. Protein sequence: CASSSSQGVVGETQYF.

The V and J genes are TRBV11-3 and TRBJ1-1, with D possibly TRBD1 on 6 matching bases. Germline values: CDR1 SGHNT, CDR2 YENEEA. This CDR3 spans 14 amino acids. The V and J ends lost 2 bases and 3 bases respectively, with 10 bases between them. CDR3 in amino acids: CASSLLGGHTEAFF. CDR3 DNA sequence: TGTGCCAGCAGCTTACTCGGGGGGCACACTGAAGCTTTCTTT.

J is TRBJ2-7 and V is TRBV10-3, with a tentative D call TRBD1 (5 bases). The CDR3 covers 15 residues. Germline V CDR1 and CDR2: ENHRY, SYGVKD. The germline V and J ends were trimmed by 0 bases and 2 bases, with 11 bases remaining between them. CDR3 DNA: TGTGCCATCAGTGAGTCTGTCGCAGGGACCTACGAGCAGTACTTC. This encodes CAISESVAGTYEQYF.

The rearrangement uses TRBV5-8 and TRBJ2-7; 11 nucleotides line up with TRBD1. This CDR3 contains 14 residues. The ends lost 4 bases at V and 2 bases at J; junction bases unmatched: 2. Germline CDR1 reads SGHTS; CDR2 reads YDEGEE. The CDR3 sequence is CASSRTGGAYEQYF. The CDR3 DNA reads as TGTGCCAGCAGCCGGACAGGGGGCGCCTACGAGCAGTACTTC.

This clone showed up just a few times. The chain uses TRBV7-8 and TRBJ1-1; D is possibly TRBD1 (5 bases). V lost 5 bases to trimming and J lost 10 bases, with 23 bases between them. The CDR3 spans 15 residues. Germline V gene data show CDR1 as SGHVS and CDR2 as FQNEAQ. CDR3 protein: CASSPPGEEGPGAFF. In DNA, the CDR3 is TGTGCCAGCAGCCCGCCGGGGGAGGAGGGTCCGGGAGCTTTCTTT.